The 18 T cell receptor beta chains listed next were all sequenced from one sample in a study of CD8 T cells in ankylosing spondylitis. From the 5' RACE reads, TCRdb called clonotypes with MiXCR, one entry per CDR3 protein. Altogether a few hundred thousand distinct CDR3 sequences are present, about 20% being singletons, with the ten largest covering around 13%. The sample consisted of blood, either unsorted or a sorted T cell fraction (not recorded which). All receptors come from a male donor with ankylosing spondylitis or in good health (not recorded which).

The chain combines TRBV9 with TRBJ2-7; perhaps TRBD1 as D (6 bases). Per the germline V gene, CDR1 is SGDLS and CDR2 is YYNGEE. The CDR3 runs 13 residues. Trimming left V 4 bases short and J 4 bases short, with 12 bases between. The CDR3 bases are TGTGCCAGCAGCCCCGACAGGTTTTACGAGCAGTACTTC. It yields the protein CASSPDRFYEQYF.

In its sample, this clonotype was seen many times. This sequence joins TRBV29-1 and TRBJ2-3; D might be TRBD1 (5 bases). This CDR3 is 14 amino acids long. Trimming stripped 4 bases from V and 3 bases from J, with 14 bases between. Germline lookup yields CDR1 SQVTM and CDR2 ANQGSEA. The CDR3 region is CSVGQGGGTDTQYF. The DNA of the CDR3 is TGCAGCGTTGGCCAGGGTGGCGGAACAGATACGCAGTATTTT.

V and J are TRBV20-1 and TRBJ2-7, with a tentative D call TRBD1 (6 bases). The CDR3 contains 15 residues. Looked up from germline, CDR1 is DFQATT and CDR2 is SNEGSKA (reference sequence). Trimming took off 7 bases at V and 0 bases at J, with 19 bases between the two ends. The chain's CDR3 is CSGSAPSDSSYEQYF. The CDR3 nucleotides are TGCAGTGGTAGTGCCCCCTCGGACAGCTCCTACGAGCAGTACTTC.

V and J are TRBV28 and TRBJ2-5; TRBD1 aligns across 7 bases. CDR1 is MDHEN and CDR2 is SYDVKM in the germline V gene. Losses at the gene ends were 5 bases for V and 5 bases for J; bases not matched to a gene: 14. The CDR3 contains 16 residues. The chain's CDR3 is CASSLRDSQTWETQYF. Written as DNA, the CDR3 is TGTGCCAGCAGTCTCCGGGACAGCCAGACCTGGGAGACCCAGTACTTC.

This clonotype occurred a few times. V and J are TRBV27 and TRBJ2-1; tentative D call: TRBD2 (6 bases). V was trimmed by 5 bases and J by 7 bases, leaving 18 bases between them. The CDR3 sequence is 15 residues long. The germline V gene has CDR1 MNHEY and CDR2 SMNVEV (reference sequence). The CDR3 DNA reads as TGTGCCAGCAGTAGTCTAGCGTTTCGGAGAAATGAGCAGTTCTTC. It encodes CASSSLAFRRNEQFF.

The chain couples TRBV3-1 to TRBJ2-3; 7 positions agree with TRBD2. Trimming removed 0 bases from V and 2 bases from J; junction bases left unmatched: 8. The length of the CDR3 is 17 residues. Germline CDR1 is LGHDT and CDR2 is YNNKEL (reference sequence). The DNA of the CDR3 is TGTGCCAGCAGCCAAGATGAGAAGACTAGCATCACAGATACGCAGTATTTT. It yields the protein CASSQDEKTSITDTQYF.

The chain recombines TRBV12-3 or TRBV12-4 with TRBJ2-7; D uncertain. The CDR3 covers 14 residues. Between the trimmed V and J ends, which lost 6 bases and 0 bases, there was a span of 12 bases. CDR3 nucleotide sequence: TGTGCCAGCAGGAATACAAGAGACTCCTACGAGCAGTACTTC. It translates to CASRNTRDSYEQYF.

This clonotype was counted only a few times. The chain recombines TRBV10-2 with TRBJ1-1; no reliable D call. This CDR3 is built from 13 residues. Germline V gene sequence: CDR1 WSHSY, CDR2 SAAADI. Trimming took 2 bases from V and 1 from J, leaving 5 bases between them. DNA for the CDR3: TGCGCCAGCAGTGAGGCAGCGAACACTGAAGCTTTCTTT. This gives the protein CASSEAANTEAFF.

The rearrangement joins TRBV11-2 to TRBJ2-1; the match to TRBD1 covers 7 bases. The junction had 9 bases not matched to a gene; V was cut back by 3 bases and J by 4 bases. Germline values: CDR1 SGHAT, CDR2 FQNNGV. This CDR3 has 16 amino acids. Written as DNA, the CDR3 is TGTGCCAGCAGCTTTTTACCAGGACAGGAATACAATGAGCAGTTCTTC. Translated, it gives CASSFLPGQEYNEQFF.

The genes are TRBV28 and TRBJ2-3, with D uncertain. Trimming pared 7 bases from V and 2 bases from J, leaving 7 bases between. The CDR3 consists of 12 residues. Germline CDR1 MDHEN, CDR2 SYDVKM. CDR3 sequence: CASTRTTDTQYF. The CDR3 coding sequence is TGTGCCAGCACTAGGACCACAGATACGCAGTATTTT.

The rearrangement uses TRBV20-1 and TRBJ2-1; D is unclear. Trimming left V 3 bases short and J 0 bases short, with 12 bases between. There are 15 residues in the CDR3. Germline V gene lookup returns CDR1 DFQATT and CDR2 SNEGSKA (reference sequence). The DNA for the CDR3 is TGCAGTGCTAGGGCCGCCGAAAGCTCCTACAATGAGCAGTTCTTC. Protein sequence: CSARAAESSYNEQFF.

This clonotype was detected only a few times. The chain couples TRBV27 to TRBJ2-1, with D tentatively TRBD1 (6 bases). The CDR3 length is 13 residues. V was cut by 0 bases and J by 7 bases, with 7 bases left in between. Germline CDR1 is MNHEY and CDR2 is SMNVEV (reference sequence). As DNA, the CDR3 is TGTGCCAGCAGTTTATCCCAGGGGAATGAGCAGTTCTTC. Its protein product is CASSLSQGNEQFF.

J is TRBJ2-1 and V is TRBV11-2; 9 nucleotides line up with TRBD1. The CDR3 length is 14 residues. In germline, CDR1 is SGHAT, CDR2 FQNNGV. Trimming at V came to 2 bases and at J to 9 bases, leaving 5 bases not matched to a gene. The CDR3 protein is CASSLRDRDFEQFF. In DNA, the CDR3 is TGTGCCAGCAGCTTAAGGGACAGGGACTTTGAGCAGTTCTTC.

Only a few counts were recorded for this clonotype. The chain couples TRBV3-1 to TRBJ2-7; D tentatively reads TRBD1 or TRBD2 (6 bases each). This CDR3 is built from 16 residues. Germline loops: CDR1 LGHDT, CDR2 YNNKEL (reference sequence). Between the trimmed V and J ends, which lost 4 bases and 0 bases, there was a span of 16 bases. The CDR3 DNA follows: TGTGCCAGCAGCCCGAACCTGGGGGGCCACTCCTACGAGCAGTACTTC. Amino acid sequence: CASSPNLGGHSYEQYF.

This clonotype was counted only a few times. This chain connects TRBV7-9 to TRBJ2-1; D uncertain. The CDR3 runs to 11 residues. Germline V gene sequence: CDR1 SEHNR, CDR2 FQNEAQ (reference sequence). Trimming took off 11 bases at V and 7 bases at J, with 12 bases between the two ends. CDR3 protein: CAQVVGNEQFF. For the CDR3, the DNA is TGTGCCCAGGTGGTAGGGAATGAGCAGTTCTTC.

The rearrangement joins TRBV3-1 to TRBJ2-1; D might be TRBD2 (5 bases). The CDR3 covers 19 residues. CDR1 LGHDT and CDR2 YNNKEL come from the germline V gene (reference sequence). The V and J ends lost 1 base and 4 bases respectively, with 23 bases between them. CDR3 coding DNA: TGTGCCAGCAGCCAAGTCGGGCCCGCGGGTAGGAGATCTTACAATGAGCAGTTCTTC. It yields the protein CASSQVGPAGRRSYNEQFF.

The CDR3 region is CASSPLAGVPDTQYF. CDR3 DNA sequence: TGTGCCAGCAGCCCACTAGCGGGGGTCCCAGATACGCAGTATTTT. The rearrangement joins TRBV27 to TRBJ2-3; the match to TRBD2 covers 11 bases. The CDR3 length is 15 residues. Per germline, CDR1 MNHEY and CDR2 SMNVEV (reference sequence). V lost 6 bases to trimming and J lost 4 bases; unmatched junction nucleotides: 6.

In this sample, this clonotype turned up a few times. The chain recombines TRBV5-1 with TRBJ2-2; 8 positions agree with TRBD1. The junction had 14 bases not matched to a gene; V was cut back by 4 bases and J by 6 bases. Germline lookup yields CDR1 SGHRS and CDR2 YFSETQ. CDR3 size: 17 residues. DNA of the CDR3: TGCGCCAGCAGCGATTGGGATGACAGGGGTGAGGCCGGGGAGCTGTTTTTT. Its protein product is CASSDWDDRGEAGELFF.